These 13 T cell receptor beta chains originate from one sample sequenced in a study of blood T cell repertoires in COVID-19. Sequenced by immunoSEQ multiplex PCR; TCRdb stores in-frame clones only, minus some. Of 260,000 or so clones listed, around 85% are singletons. Sequenced sample: PBMCs or T cells enriched from blood (not recorded which). The receptors were gathered from a woman between 45 and 60 years old who had recovered from COVID-19.

The gene calls are TRBV7-2 and TRBJ1-2; D gene ambiguous. This CDR3 is built from 14 residues. V was shortened by 5 bases and J by 8 bases, with 18 bases between the two germline ends. The germline CDR1 and CDR2 sequences are SGHTA and FQGNSA. The CDR3 nucleotides read TGTGCCAGCAGCCCCCTGCCCTCGGTGGGCGGCTACACCTTC. Amino acids: CASSPLPSVGGYTF.

This chain connects TRBV27 to TRBJ1-2; D may be TRBD1 (6 bases). The CDR3 runs 14 residues. Trimming took 6 bases from V and 0 from J, leaving 11 bases between them. Germline loops: CDR1 MNHEY, CDR2 SMNVEV (reference sequence). CDR3 nucleotides: TGTGCCAGCAGAGGGGGAGCGTCTAACTATGGCTACACCTTC. Translating it yields CASRGGASNYGYTF.

This clone was seen only a few times. V and J are TRBV5-1 and TRBJ1-2; a weak D match, TRBD1 (5 bases). Trimming took 7 bases from V and 7 from J, leaving 20 bases between them. The CDR3 has 14 amino acids. From germline, CDR1 is SGHRS and CDR2 YFSETQ. CDR3 sequence reads: CASSSSGRDLGYTF. DNA for the CDR3: TGCGCCAGCTCGTCCTCAGGGCGGGATCTTGGCTACACCTTC.

This sequence joins TRBV4-2 and TRBJ1-1; the match to TRBD1 covers 9 bases. CDR1 LGHNA and CDR2 YNFKEQ come from the germline V gene. The CDR3 extends over 15 amino acids. V gave up 0 bases and J gave up 1 base; unmatched junction bases: 0. CDR3 nucleotide sequence: TGTGCCAGCAGCCAAGAGACAGGGGGGAACACTGAAGCTTTCTTT. This codes for CASSQETGGNTEAFF.

The rearrangement joins TRBV5-1 to TRBJ2-5; D is possibly TRBD1 (5 bases). Germline loops: CDR1 SGHRS, CDR2 YFSETQ. The CDR3 is 15 amino acids. Deletions cut 1 base from V and 4 bases from J, with 14 bases between. As DNA, the CDR3 is TGCGCCAGCAGCTTGTCAGGGCGGACGGGAGAGACCCAGTACTTC. Its translation: CASSLSGRTGETQYF. The full variable domain, in which reference TRBV5-1 and TRBJ2-5 provide the parts outside the CDR3, is KAGVTQTPRYLIKTRGQQVTLSCSPISGHRSVSWYQQTPGQGLQFLFEYFSETQRNKGNFPGRFSGRQFSNSRSEMNVSTLELGDSALYLCASSLSGRTGETQYFGPGTRLLVL.

The chain uses TRBV6-1 and TRBJ1-2; 7 bases align to TRBD1. The germline CDR1 and CDR2 sequences are MNHNS and SASEGT. The CDR3 contains 15 residues. Germline trimming cut 1 base from V and 3 bases from J; bases unmatched to any gene: 5. The chain's CDR3 is CASSEGWTGDYGYTF. The CDR3 DNA follows: TGTGCCAGCAGTGAAGGGTGGACAGGAGACTATGGCTACACCTTC.

The chain is built from TRBV6-4 and TRBJ1-6, with 9 bases fitting TRBD1. CDR3 length equals 15 residues. Germline V gene data show CDR1 as MRHNA and CDR2 as SNTAGT. Unmatched junction bases numbered 5, after V lost 2 bases and J lost 9 bases. CDR3 in amino acids: CASSDTDRGRSPLHF. DNA for the CDR3: TGTGCCAGCAGTGACACGGACAGGGGTCGTTCACCCCTCCACTTT.

The rearrangement joins TRBV5-4 to TRBJ1-6; D is unclear. The germline CDR1 and CDR2 sequences are SGHNT and YYREEE (reference sequence). The CDR3 sequence is 12 residues long. Trimming removed 2 bases at V and 8 bases at J, with 5 bases between. The DNA of the CDR3 is TGTGCCAGCAGCTTTGGCCATTCACCCCTCCACTTT. It codes for CASSFGHSPLHF.

The V gene is TRBV7-3, the J gene TRBJ1-6; no clear D gene. The CDR3 consists of 13 residues. From germline, CDR1 is SGHTA and CDR2 FQGTGA. Trimming cost V 2 bases and J 8 bases, with 7 bases left between them. The CDR3 nucleotides are TGTGCCAGCAGCTTACAGCGGGATTCACCCCTCCACTTT. Translated: CASSLQRDSPLHF. Together with reference TRBV7-3 and TRBJ1-6, the CDR3 gives the full variable domain: GAGVSQTPSNKVTEKGKYVELRCDPISGHTALYWYRQSLGQGPEFLIYFQGTGAADDSGLPNDRFFAVRPEGSVSTLKIQRTERGDSAVYLCASSLQRDSPLHFGNGTRLTVT.

The J gene is TRBJ2-7, the V gene TRBV6-5, with 8 nucleotides matching TRBD1. CDR1 is MNHEY, CDR2 SVGAGI, per germline. CDR3 length: 14 amino acids. With V trimmed by 7 bases and J by 4 bases, 9 bases remained unmatched. In DNA, the CDR3 is TGTGCCAGCACCCGACAGGGGTCCTTGTACGAGCAGTACTTC. Its translation: CASTRQGSLYEQYF.

This rearrangement joins TRBV28 to TRBJ2-2; TRBD2 matches 9 bases. The V gene's germline CDR1 is MDHEN and CDR2 SYDVKM. CDR3 length equals 18 residues. J lost 0 bases, V lost 4 bases, and 9 bases had no gene match. DNA of the CDR3: TGTGCCAGCAGTTCCCGACTAGCGGTGTTCGCGAACACCGGGGAGCTGTTTTTT. This gives the protein CASSSRLAVFANTGELFF.

This clone occurred once. CDR3 in amino acids: CASSQAASGYQETQYF. The DNA for the CDR3 is TGTGCCAGCAGCCAAGCGGCTAGCGGGTACCAAGAGACCCAGTACTTC. The V call is TRBV4-2, the J call TRBJ2-5; TRBD2 aligns across 8 bases. J lost 0 bases, V lost 1 base, and 4 bases had no gene match. Germline CDR1 reads LGHNA; CDR2 reads YNFKEQ. This CDR3 comprises 16 residues.

This clone was observed a single time. This chain uses TRBV12-3 or TRBV12-4 with TRBJ1-3; 10 nucleotides match TRBD1. This CDR3 comprises 13 residues. After removal of 9 bases from V and 2 bases from J, the junction contained 1 base not matched to a gene. The CDR3 loop reads CASDRGPGNTIYF. Written as DNA, the CDR3 is TGTGCCAGTGACAGGGGGCCTGGAAACACCATATATTTT.